Presented here are 7 T cell receptor beta chains from one specimen sequenced in a study of CD4 T cells in relation to SARS-CoV-2 and coronaviruses. CD4+ T cells from unexposed donors were obtained before the COVID-19 pandemic (2011-2018). CD4+ T cells were isolated from the cells after about 11 days of culture. These receptors have no identified antigens. Profiled with immunoSEQ multiplex PCR; TCRdb holds only in-frame clones, not every one. The sample shows roughly 12,000 clones, 70% to 85% of them seen only once. Sequencing was performed on CD4+ T cells from PBMCs, cultured in vitro. The source of these receptors is a human donor in good health.

The chain recombines TRBV2 with TRBJ2-1; 13 bases are shared with TRBD2. CDR1 SNHLY and CDR2 FYNNEI come from the germline V gene. The CDR3 is 18 residues long. V lost 1 base to trimming and J lost 10 bases; unmatched junction nucleotides: 13. As DNA, the CDR3 is TGTGCCAGCAGTGAAGGGACTAGCGGGAGATTAGTCCGTGGGGAGCAGTTCTTC. This encodes CASSEGTSGRLVRGEQFF.

V usage is TRBV19 and J usage is TRBJ1-5; 9 bases align to TRBD1. CDR1 LNHDA and CDR2 SQIVND come from the germline V gene (reference sequence). This CDR3 region has 14 residues. V shed 6 bases and J 8 bases; nucleotides not matched to a gene: 8. The DNA of the CDR3 is TGTGCCAGTAGACGACAGGGGGTGATGGAGCCCCAGCATTTT. Its protein is CASRRQGVMEPQHF.

The V gene is TRBV7-6, the J gene TRBJ2-3; no clear D. The CDR3 runs to 13 residues. From germline, CDR1 is SGHVS and CDR2 FNYEAQ. Trimming pared 0 bases from V and 6 bases from J, leaving 7 bases between. The CDR3 loop reads CASSLAPTDTQYF. In DNA form, the CDR3 reads TGTGCCAGCAGCTTAGCGCCGACCGATACGCAGTATTTT.

By its share, this clone is large. The chain couples TRBV4-2 to TRBJ2-1, with D possibly TRBD1 on 5 matching bases. The V end lost 0 bases, the J end lost 7 bases, and 10 bases lay between the germline ends. Germline V gene data show CDR1 as LGHNA and CDR2 as YNFKEQ. This CDR3 is 14 amino acids long. CDR3 in DNA: TGTGCCAGCAGCCAAGATCCAGGGAAGAATGAGCAGTTCTTC. Its protein is CASSQDPGKNEQFF.

V is TRBV6-5 and J is TRBJ2-1; TRBD2 matches at 14 bases. This CDR3 spans 16 amino acids. V trimming: 0 bases; J trimming: 8 bases; junction bases outside the gene matches: 3. Germline values: CDR1 MNHEY, CDR2 SVGAGI. CDR3 in DNA: TGTGCCAGCAGTTACTCCGGGACTAGCGGGAGTTATGAGCAGTTCTTC. Translated: CASSYSGTSGSYEQFF.

The chain uses TRBV6-5 and TRBJ2-7; a possible D gene is TRBD2 (6 bases). In germline, CDR1 is MNHEY, CDR2 SVGAGI. V lost 5 bases, J lost 7 bases, and 15 bases lay in between. The CDR3 spans 13 residues. The CDR3 sequence is CASSKGREREQYF. The CDR3 nucleotides read TGTGCCAGCAGTAAGGGACGGGAGCGGGAGCAGTACTTC.

V gene TRBV9 combines with J gene TRBJ2-5; D gene unclear. V was pared by 4 bases and J by 1 base, with 14 bases between. Germline loops: CDR1 SGDLS, CDR2 YYNGEE. The CDR3 totals 15 residues. In nucleotides, the CDR3 is TGTGCCAGCAGCCAACAACCAGGCGCCCAAGAGACCCAGTACTTC. This translates into CASSQQPGAQETQYF. Together with reference TRBV9 and TRBJ2-5, the CDR3 gives the full variable domain: DSGVTQTPKHLITATGQRVTLRCSPRSGDLSVYWYQQSLDQGLQFLIQYYNGEERAKGNILERFSAQQFPDLHSELNLSSLELGDSALYFCASSQQPGAQETQYFGPGTRLLVL.